A selection of T cell receptor beta chains follows, all from one sample in a study of blood T cell repertoires in COVID-19. Clones were sequenced by immunoSEQ multiplex PCR, and TCRdb holds only the in-frame ones, with some missing. The table has 300,000 or so clones, 70% to 90% seen once. The sequencing input was PBMCs or T cells enriched from blood (not recorded which). Every receptor here comes from a woman aged 30 to 39 who had recovered from COVID-19. CDR3s include the opening cysteine and the closing phenylalanine or tryptophan. A D gene is named only where the DNA matches it firmly. Rows give clone size only sometimes, using once, few, many, or a class for an expanded clone.

V	size	J	D	DNA	CDR3
TRBV7-8	NA	TRBJ1-1	NA	TGTGCCAGCGAGTTTGGGGACGGCGGGGGGTTCCACACTGAAGCTTTCTTT	CASEFGDGGGFHTEAFF
TRBV30	NA	TRBJ2-2	TRBD2	TGTGCCGGGGTCGGGCTAGCGGGGGGGTTTACCGGGGAGCTGTTTTTT	CAGVGLAGGFTGELFF
TRBV6-6	once	TRBJ1-3	NA	TGTGCCAGCAGTTACCCGGGCAGGGGACAAAACACCATATATTTT	CASSYPGRGQNTIYF
TRBV19	NA	TRBJ1-6	NA	TGTGCCAGTAGAGCCGGGACACCTAATTCACCCCTCCACTTT	CASRAGTPNSPLHF
TRBV5-4	NA	TRBJ1-5	TRBD1	TGTGCCAGCAGCCCGGGGACAGGGACCGATCAGCCCCAGCATTTT	CASSPGTGTDQPQHF
TRBV19	NA	TRBJ1-2	TRBD1	TGTGCCAGTAGTAAAACCCCCGGGACAGGTCATCCCTATGGCTACACCTTC	CASSKTPGTGHPYGYTF
TRBV5-1	NA	TRBJ1-2	TRBD1	TGCGCCAGCAGCTCGGGACAGTATGGCTACACCTTC	CASSSGQYGYTF
TRBV3-1/TRBV3-2	NA	TRBJ1-2	NA	TGTGCCAGCAGCCATGGGCCAGTCGGCTACACCTTC	CASSHGPVGYTF
TRBV18	once	TRBJ2-3	TRBD2	TGTGCCAGCTCGCCTGGCGGGGGGACCACAGATACGCAGTATTTT	CASSPGGGTTDTQYF
TRBV18	NA	TRBJ1-5	NA	TGTGCCAGCTCAAAAACCGGGGGTTTGGCTTCACAGCCCCAGCATTTT	CASSKTGGLASQPQHF
TRBV7-9	NA	TRBJ1-6	NA	TGTGCCAGCAGCTCTAGCTCCTATAATTCACCCCTCCACTTT	CASSSSSYNSPLHF
TRBV5-1	NA	TRBJ1-1	NA	TGCGCCAGCAGCTTTCGCCCAAGCGACACTGAAGCTTTCTTT	CASSFRPSDTEAFF
TRBV20-1	NA	TRBJ2-3	TRBD2	TGCAGTGCTAGTGCACTTACTAGCGGAGATACGCAGTATTTT	CSASALTSGDTQYF
TRBV11-2	once	TRBJ2-1	NA	TGTGCCAGCAGCTCAGGGACACGTCCCTACAATGAGCAGTTCTTC	CASSSGTRPYNEQFF
TRBV11-2	NA	TRBJ1-3	TRBD1	TGTGCCAGCAGCCGCACCACAGGGGACAACTCTGGAAACACCATATATTTT	CASSRTTGDNSGNTIYF